This TCR beta chain was sequenced in a study of identical twins. Study-level points and caveats: Out-of-frame alpha sequences shared between twins exhibited an excess of low generation probability.

Using its own MiXCR run on the 5' RACE reads, TCRdb lists one record per CDR3 protein. Of fewer than 550,000 distinct CDR3 sequences in the sample, around 15% were seen once. The CDR3 loop spans 15 amino acids. V was pared by 4 bases and J by 0 bases, with 13 bases between. Per germline, CDR1 MNHEY and CDR2 SMNVEV (reference sequence). This clonotype was observed a handful of times. Its antigen is unidentified. These data also formed part of another study, on yellow fever vaccine responses in identical twins.

The chain joins TRBV27 to TRBJ2-7, with a tentative D call TRBD2 (7 bases). The sample consisted of CD4+ T cells sorted from blood. This receptor was taken from a woman younger than 30 in good health. The CDR3 region is CASSSAGANSYEQYF. CDR3 nucleotide sequence: TGTGCCAGCAGTTCCGCGGGGGCCAACTCCTACGAGCAGTACTTC.